A selection of T cell receptor beta chains follows, all from one sample in a study of T cell changes during pregnancy in multiple sclerosis. The assay was immunoSEQ multiplex PCR, and TCRdb's table has in-frame clones only and misses some. The sample carries some 62,000 clones, 92% recorded once. Specimen: peripheral blood, collected in the second trimester of pregnancy. All receptors come from a female donor in good health, enrolled as a control in a pregnancy study. CDR3s leave out the opening cysteine and the closing phenylalanine or tryptophan. The D gene is left open where the match is weak.

D gene,V gene,CDR3 protein
NA,TRBV5-4,ASSLIKSYADTQY
NA,TRBV7-9,ASSLGQAGYEQY
NA,TRBV7-2,ASSSRNNEQF
TRBD2,TRBV7-9,ASSLGLAGDLGEQF
NA,TRBV19,ASSALPVRNQPQH
NA,TRBV5-1,ASSTQGNTEAF
NA,TRBV10-1,ASSPSEAGQETQY
NA,TRBV4-3,ASSQEGGAPSYEQY
NA,TRBV6-5,ASSAGTGAYEQY
TRBD1,TRBV5-6,ASSTQGATGANVLT
TRBD1,TRBV2,ASRGQTTDTQY
NA,TRBV6-5,ASSPGTVFGYT
NA,TRBV28,ASSLTDSYEQY
TRBD1,TRBV28,ASSFSLGQGVNTEAF
NA,TRBV19,ASTPRVSEKLF
NA,TRBV18,ASSLLQTETDTQY
TRBD1,TRBV7-8,ASSLGGGVGNTIY
NA,TRBV4-1,ASSQDEGGGYEQY
NA,TRBV30,AWSVRGGAEAF
TRBD2,TRBV4-2,ASSQEAGDYNEQF
NA,TRBV10-3,AISESQGQLETQY
NA,TRBV5-1,ASSLWGGSDTEAF
TRBD2,TRBV7-3,ASSLGTGGANEQF
TRBD2,TRBV11-2,ASTRTSGSSEQF
TRBD1,TRBV7-8,ASSLMSGGLRYSNQPQH
NA,TRBV9,ASSVNVDVQETQY
NA,TRBV5-1,ASSPSLSGRGGEQF
TRBD2,TRBV28,ASSLRLAGVSYNEQF
TRBD1,TRBV30,AWSRDRAPIYGYT
NA,TRBV7-9,ASSLVGVGSDTQY
NA,TRBV2,ASSARGLNSNQPQH
NA,TRBV7-3,ASSRGAPGTGELF
TRBD1,TRBV6-9,ASNSDRELNQPQH
TRBD2,TRBV28,ASSSGLAPYNEQF
NA,TRBV5-1,ASSLERWPQY
NA,TRBV28,ASSSPQTNQPQH
NA,TRBV5-1,ASSLGRAGRDTDTQY
NA,TRBV19,ASSIAGASTEAF
NA,TRBV5-4,ASSHQTGPDYGYT
TRBD1,TRBV6-1,ASSPPGQGSTEAF
TRBD1,TRBV19,ASSVQGASDYGYT
TRBD1,TRBV5-4,ASSLDRGTLYEQY
NA,TRBV2,ASREEQGGGYT
NA,TRBV5-4,ASSLGQFSGNTIY
TRBD1,TRBV6-4,ASSDQGGTDTQY
TRBD2,TRBV27,ASSLYSGLAVYEQY
TRBD1,TRBV6-5,ASSYGAGGISPLH
NA,TRBV5-4,ASSLADYGYT
NA,TRBV20-1,SATGGDTQY
NA,TRBV27,ASRAGSGDFYNEQF
TRBD1,TRBV28,ASSLLGQGEAF